This TCR beta chain was captured by sequencing in a study of immune heterogeneity within non-small cell lung tumors. Study overall: Of all tumors, several turned out to be squamous cell carcinomas, more than nine were non-squamous carcinomas and 1 was not otherwise specified.

Findings and caveats of the study: The study found identical dominant CDR3 beta clonotypes recurring across tumor sites within a patient, alongside site-unique high-frequency clones.

With 32 V and 13 J primers, multiplex PCR amplified the TCR beta CDR3. TCRdb fed the multiplex PCR reads into MiXCR, producing one record per CDR3 protein. The profile shows approximately 2,500 distinct CDR3 sequences, 26% of them singletons. Germline CDR1 and CDR2: PRHDT and FYEKMQ (reference sequence). This CDR3 region has 13 residues. About this clonotype itself: Its target is unknown. One junction end does not reproduce the germline sequence, and a read error may be involved.

Template input was genomic DNA from bulk tumor (approximately 600 ng per sample). Several far-apart biopsies were taken per primary tumor during surgery. The study enrolled patients with untreated, newly diagnosed non-small cell lung cancer who underwent curative surgery. This chain links TRBV13 with TRBJ2-7; D is uncertain. Sequencing input: lung tumor tissue. This receptor was obtained from a man in his fifties with non-small cell lung cancer. CDR3 protein: CASRARYSYEQCF. The CDR3 DNA reads TGTGCCAGCAGAGCCAGATACAGCTACGAGCAGTGCTTC.